Given below is one T cell receptor beta chain in context. The specificity of this receptor is unknown. Base qualities are not recorded, but no much larger clone differs from it by a single base. This sample was included in a study of blood T cell repertoires in COVID-19 (dated by TCRdb to about 2020). In the study overall: The collaborator samples originated in the United States, Italy and Spain and spanned the acute and convalescent phases of COVID-19. Samples were obtained from the ongoing ImmuneRACE study (first 160 participants) and from 1,254 subjects provided by 6 global collaborators. Deeply sampled blood TCRbeta repertoires from subjects exposed to, actively infected with, or recovered from COVID-19 were included in the dataset. The repertoires were released in a freely available public database meant as a resource for research on the immune response to SARS-CoV-2. Where available, HLA class I and class II types were taken from metadata supplied by the sample provider and were not determined by assay-based typing. Sample metadata almost always included a de-identified subject ID, COVID-19 status, age in years and sex. The material from the prospective study consisted of cDNA or gDNA derived from T cells, B-cell-depleted T cells, or PBMCs. The investigation overall reported the following: How much clinical and demographic metadata was included differed by source and by participant, and the metadata was provided uncurated.

At one collaborating source in Seattle, patients were enrolled during active infection and were followed longitudinally through the course of disease. The collaborating institutions used their own protocols to collect whole blood in K2EDTA tubes. For TCRbeta analysis, collaborator samples were shipped as frozen whole blood, as isolated PBMCs, or as DNA extracted from either sample type. From its cysteine to its phenylalanine, the CDR3 spans 14 amino acids. Solely the CDR3 DNA is kept, with 42 bases framed from the first base. At the junction V is shortened by 5 bases and J by 4 bases, with 14 bases in between. The germline V gene (reference sequence) provides CDR1 SEHNR and CDR2 FQNEAQ. TCRbeta CDR3 regions were amplified from genomic DNA by means of the immunoSEQ Assay, a bias-controlled multiplex PCR. In the original analysis: The number of nucleated cells in each sample was estimated from the amplification of reference gene primers within the assay. To quantify the absolute abundance of each unique TCRbeta CDR3 rearrangement, sequence reads were collapsed and filtered. For each sample, productive Simpson clonality was calculated by taking the square root of Simpson's diversity index across productive rearrangements. TCRdb provides this immuneACCESS table in a form limited to in-frame rearrangements. Some clones are lacking; in checked studies, under half of them reflect an unresolved V gene, and why the rest are absent is not known. Clonal size and the V and J genes are those of that table, whereas D and trimming came from the DNA. This sample has roughly 380,000 clones in its table, and roughly nine tenths of those were observed once. Clones ranked in the top ten supply 3% to 4% of the sample.

Sample: peripheral blood. The sequence was obtained from a woman aged 60-70 years with COVID-19, enrolled during active disease. The rearrangement combines TRBV7-9 with TRBJ1-2; the D gene cannot be resolved reliably. The DNA sequence reads TGTGCCAGCAGCCTCCTGGCCAGTTCCTATGGCTACACCTTC. Its protein reads: CASSLLASSYGYTF. Reference TRBV7-9 and TRBJ1-2 genes cover what lies past the CDR3, so the full variable domain is DTGVSQNPRHKITKRGQNVTFRCDPISEHNRLYWYRQTLGQGPEFLTYFQNEAQLEKSRLLSDRFSAERPKGSFSTLEIQRTEQGDSAMYLCASSLLASSYGYTFGSGTRLTVV.